This T cell receptor (beta chain) was sequenced for a study of blood T cell repertoires in COVID-19. Repertoires were generated with immunoSEQ multiplex PCR, while TCRdb's copy carries only in-frame clones and drops some. The sample shows about 170,000 clones, around four fifths of them seen only once. One Seattle source followed patients from active infection through their disease course. This CDR3 is built from 14 residues. Germline CDR1 and CDR2: MNHEY and SVGAGI. The J segment lost 6 bases and the V segment lost 6 bases, leaving 7 bases of the junction unmatched. The sequenced sample consisted of peripheral blood. This chain connects TRBV6-5 to TRBJ1-5, with 8 bases fitting TRBD1. This clonotype originated in a woman older than 75 with COVID-19, enrolled during active disease. The CDR3 DNA is TGTGCCAGCAGCCTCAGGGGGCGAGGTCAGCCCCAGCATTTT. This gives the protein CASSLRGRGQPQHF.